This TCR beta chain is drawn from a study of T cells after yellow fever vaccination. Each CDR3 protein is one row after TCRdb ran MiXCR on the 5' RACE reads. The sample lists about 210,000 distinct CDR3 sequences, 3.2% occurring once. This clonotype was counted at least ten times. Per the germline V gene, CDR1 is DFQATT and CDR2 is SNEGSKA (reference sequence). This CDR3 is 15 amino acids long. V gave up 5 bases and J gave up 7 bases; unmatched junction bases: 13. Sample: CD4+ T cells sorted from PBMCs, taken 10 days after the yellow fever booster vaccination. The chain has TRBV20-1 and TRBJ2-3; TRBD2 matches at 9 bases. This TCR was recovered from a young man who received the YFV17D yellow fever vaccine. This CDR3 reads CSAGTSGFPLHTQYF. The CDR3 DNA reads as TGCAGTGCTGGAACTAGCGGGTTCCCCCTACATACGCAGTATTTT.